This TCR beta chain was profiled in a study of tumor-infiltrating lymphocytes in primary liver carcinoma. The CDR3 sequence is 12 residues long. Germline V gene lookup returns CDR1 SEHNR and CDR2 FQNEAQ (reference sequence). V shed 0 bases and J shed 14 bases, with 13 bases lying between them. The investigators made TCR beta cDNA from about 500 ng total RNA, using a constant-region primer. Three nested multiplex PCR rounds, a slightly modified ARM-PCR, produced the libraries for TCR beta. The first two PCR rounds used TRBV1-TRBV30 primers with a Cbeta primer, around 10 cycles each. TCRdb re-called the multiplex PCR reads through MiXCR, storing one row per CDR3 protein. In the table there are around 70,000 distinct CDR3 sequences, 55% to 75% of which are singletons. The source material, 20-30 mg of unsorted bulk tissue, was used to co-extract RNA and DNA. Tumor samples all exceeded 75% viable tumor cells.

What was sequenced was liver tumor tissue from sampling region 4. The subset denotes: tumor region T4, right-lateral pole. The clonotype originates from a man aged 35 to 55 with primary liver carcinoma and hepatitis B virus infection. This rearrangement joins TRBV7-9 to TRBJ1-1; D not certain. CDR3 protein: CASSLAITGAFF. Here the CDR3 DNA reads TGTGCCAGCAGCTTAGCGATCACTGGAGCATTCTTT. Combining the CDR3 with reference TRBV7-9 and TRBJ1-1 gives the whole variable domain DTGVSQNPRHKITKRGQNVTFRCDPISEHNRLYWYRQTLGQGPEFLTYFQNEAQLEKSRLLSDRFSAERPKGSFSTLEIQRTEQGDSAMYLCASSLAITGAFFGQGTRLTVV.